This T cell receptor (beta chain) emerged from a study of post-analysis software for immune sequencing data. Prepared TCR beta cDNA libraries contained unique molecular identifiers. The yield from roughly 1 to 10 million T cells was 500,000 or so cDNA molecules in total. TCRdb re-analysed the PCR reads in MiXCR, keeping a single row per CDR3 protein. The data show approximately 400,000 distinct CDR3 sequences, roughly 36% seen once. The CDR3 contains 14 residues. Germline loops: CDR1 DFQATT, CDR2 SNEGSKA (reference sequence). Study results and caveats: Controls showed lower frequencies than patients for roughly five TRBV segments, and TRBV5-6, TRBV5-1 and TRBV20-1 were among these. The normalized Chao1 diversity of multiple sclerosis patients was significantly lower than that of controls.

With respect to this clonotype: Its antigen is as yet unknown. One junction end does not reproduce the germline sequence, and a read error may be involved.

The source of this sequence is a girl between 5 and 17 years old with multiple sclerosis. The specimen was blood. The V gene is TRBV20-1, the J gene TRBJ2-1; 10 nucleotides match TRBD2. Here the CDR3 reads CSALAGGSYNGQFF. As DNA, the CDR3 is TGCAGTGCTTTAGCGGGGGGCTCCTACAATGGGCAGTTCTTC.